This TCR beta chain originates from a study of technical replicates of blood from a handful of donors. Repertoires were generated with immunoSEQ multiplex PCR, while TCRdb's copy carries only in-frame clones and drops some. The table has tens of thousands of clones, 85% to 95% seen once; the top ten hold roughly 0.28%. With 2 bases removed from V and 6 bases from J, the gap between germline ends came to 16 bases. Per germline, CDR1 SGHAT and CDR2 FQNNGV. The CDR3 spans 16 residues. The gene calls are TRBV11-2 and TRBJ1-4, with a tentative D call TRBD1 (5 bases). The receptor was derived from a human donor in good health. Sequenced input: T cells isolated from PBMCs. The CDR3 is CASSLSIRALDEKLFF. CDR3 in DNA: TGTGCCAGCAGCTTATCCATCAGGGCTCTTGATGAAAAACTGTTTTTT.